The TCR beta chain described here comes from a study of response to subunit inactivated influenza vaccine. Findings and limits, study-wide: It was suggested by the authors that few new T cells are recruited by each seasonal influenza vaccination.

The CDR3 sequence is 17 residues long. Trimming removed 4 bases from V and 3 bases from J, with 19 bases in between. CDR1 MNHNS and CDR2 SASEGT come from the germline V gene. From the RT-PCR reads, TCRdb called clonotypes with MiXCR, one entry per CDR3 protein. The sample has roughly 170,000 distinct CDR3 sequences; roughly 8.7% are singletons. As for this clonotype: Its antigen is not known.

The TCR originated in a man aged 50-59 years who received an inactivated influenza vaccine. This specimen consisted of non-naive T cells sorted from PBMCs, obtained on the day of vaccination. The gene calls are TRBV6-1 and TRBJ2-1; tentatively, D is TRBD1 (6 bases). In DNA, the CDR3 is TGTGCCAGCAGTGGAACTACCGGGACACCAAACTACAATGAGCAGTTCTTC. This translates into CASSGTTGTPNYNEQFF.